A single sample gave rise to the 21 T cell receptor beta chains below, sequenced in a study of early T cells in non-severe SARS-CoV-2 infection. TCRdb called the 5' RACE reads again in MiXCR, with one record for every CDR3 protein. The repertoire holds about 56,000 distinct CDR3 sequences, with roughly 10% as singletons. The sample taken for sequencing was whole blood. These TCRs come from an adult who was a healthcare worker with PCR-confirmed SARS-CoV-2 infection or an uninfected control (not recorded which).

A few counts support this clonotype. The CDR3 loop is CASSWSSGSNTQYF. CDR3 nucleotide sequence: TGTGCCAGCAGTTGGTCTAGCGGGAGTAATACGCAGTATTTT. V gene TRBV12-3 or TRBV12-4 combines with J gene TRBJ2-3; 10 bases line up with TRBD2. After removal of 4 bases from V and 7 bases from J, the junction contained 5 bases not matched to a gene. The CDR3 extends over 14 amino acids.

This clonotype is medium-sized within its sample. The chain carries TRBV10-1 and TRBJ2-7; no reliable D call. The CDR3 contains 10 residues. Germline assignment: CDR1 WNHNN and CDR2 SYGVQD (reference sequence). V dropped 8 bases and J dropped 3 bases, with 5 bases sitting between them. CDR3 coding DNA: TGCGCCAGCCCCGACTACGAGCAGTACTTC. Translation: CASPDYEQYF.

At least ten counts were recorded for this clonotype. V is TRBV27 and J is TRBJ2-2; a weak D match, TRBD1 (6 bases). This CDR3 has 12 residues. With 7 bases removed from V and 6 bases from J, the gap between germline ends came to 9 bases. The germline V gene has CDR1 MNHEY and CDR2 SMNVEV (reference sequence). DNA for the CDR3: TGTGCCAGCAAGGGGGTGGCCGGGGAGCTGTTTTTT. Protein sequence: CASKGVAGELFF.

In its sample, this clonotype was seen many times. V and J are TRBV7-2 and TRBJ2-7, with 10 bases fitting TRBD2. This CDR3 region has 15 residues. V was clipped by 1 base and J by 7 bases; unmatched bases: 7. Germline V gene lookup returns CDR1 SGHTA and CDR2 FQGNSA. Here the CDR3 reads CASSLGPSGSGEQYF. CDR3 in DNA: TGTGCCAGCAGCTTAGGCCCTAGCGGGAGTGGTGAGCAGTACTTC.

The chain links TRBV20-1 to TRBJ2-3, with 7 bases identical to TRBD2. This CDR3 is 14 amino acids long. After removal of 3 bases from V and 5 bases from J, the junction contained 8 bases not matched to a gene. Germline V gives CDR1 DFQATT, CDR2 SNEGSKA (reference sequence). The CDR3 DNA is TGCAGTGCTAGGCAAGCGGGCGGGAGAGATACGCAGTATTTT. Its translation: CSARQAGGRDTQYF.

This clonotype was detected many times. The chain links TRBV5-1 to TRBJ1-1; no clear D. Trimming left V 2 bases short and J 4 bases short, with 9 bases between. This CDR3 contains 13 residues. Germline-derived CDR1 and CDR2 are SGHRS and YFSETQ. The CDR3 coding sequence is TGCGCCAGCAGCTTTGGAGGAGGCACTGAAGCTTTCTTT. Its translation: CASSFGGGTEAFF.

Ten or more counts support this clonotype. The chain uses TRBV10-2 and TRBJ2-2; D is possibly TRBD2 (6 bases). Trimming left V 11 bases short and J 4 bases short, with 17 bases between. Germline V gene sequence: CDR1 WSHSY, CDR2 SAAADI. This CDR3 region has 14 residues. The CDR3 is CAASGLATTGELFF. CDR3 sequence (DNA): TGCGCCGCAAGTGGCCTAGCGACCACCGGGGAGCTGTTTTTT.

This chain joins TRBV7-6 and TRBJ1-4, with a tentative D call TRBD1 (6 bases). Trimming stripped 3 bases from V and 8 bases from J, with 10 bases between. CDR1 is SGHVS, CDR2 FNYEAQ, per germline. This CDR3 has 13 amino acids. In DNA, the CDR3 is TGTGCCAGCAGCTTCGGACAGCGCGAAAAACTGTTTTTT. Protein sequence: CASSFGQREKLFF.

This chain joins TRBV10-3 and TRBJ2-5; D not resolved. Trimming pared 8 bases from V and 2 bases from J, leaving 6 bases between. There are 11 residues in the CDR3. Germline V gene lookup returns CDR1 ENHRY and CDR2 SYGVKD. This chain's CDR3 is CAIGWQETQYF. The CDR3 DNA reads TGTGCCATCGGTTGGCAAGAGACCCAGTACTTC.

The chain uses TRBV20-1 and TRBJ2-1, with 11 bases that match TRBD2. V was pared by 7 bases and J by 6 bases, with 5 bases of the junction left unmatched. CDR3 length equals 13 residues. CDR1 and CDR2 (germline): DFQATT, SNEGSKA (reference sequence). In DNA form, the CDR3 reads TGCAGTGAAACCGGGACTAGCGGCAATGAGCAGTTCTTC. Protein sequence: CSETGTSGNEQFF.

This clonotype was detected ten times or more. V is TRBV11-3 and J is TRBJ2-7, with a weak D call TRBD1 (6 bases). V was pared by 5 bases and J by 4 bases, with 15 bases between. This CDR3 comprises 14 residues. Germline CDR1 is SGHNT and CDR2 is YENEEA. The CDR3 reads CASSGHRAPYEQYF. For the CDR3, the DNA is TGTGCCAGCAGCGGACACAGGGCCCCGTACGAGCAGTACTTC.

This clonotype has a count of ten or more. V usage is TRBV29-1 and J usage is TRBJ1-2; unclear D gene. Germline CDR1 is SQVTM and CDR2 is ANQGSEA. The CDR3 length is 18 residues. V gave up 6 bases and J gave up 8 bases, with 34 bases separating them. CDR3 residues: CSVYFPPYRESWEGGYTF. CDR3 coding DNA: TGCAGCGTGTATTTTCCGCCCTATCGGGAATCTTGGGAGGGCGGCTACACCTTC.

This clonotype came up many times. The rearrangement links TRBV7-3 to TRBJ2-1; D remains ambiguous. The CDR3 has 16 amino acids. In germline, CDR1 is SGHTA, CDR2 FQGTGA. Between the trimmed V and J ends, which lost 1 base and 0 bases, there was a span of 10 bases. The CDR3 nucleotides are TGTGCCAGCAGCTTAAACGCGTTAACCTCCTACAATGAGCAGTTCTTC. Amino acids: CASSLNALTSYNEQFF.

There are a few counts of this clonotype. The rearrangement links TRBV6-1 to TRBJ2-7; 8 nucleotides match TRBD1. The CDR3 covers 13 residues. CDR1 and CDR2 (germline): MNHNS, SASEGT. Germline trimming cut 3 bases from V and 9 bases from J; bases unmatched to any gene: 7. CDR3 nucleotides: TGTGCCAGCAGTGATTCAGGGGGCGTCCGGCAGTACTTC. It translates to CASSDSGGVRQYF.

This clonotype was picked up many times. V gene TRBV7-2 combines with J gene TRBJ2-3; D gene ambiguous. Germline values: CDR1 SGHTA, CDR2 FQGNSA. Trimming took 5 bases from V and 3 from J, leaving 15 bases between them. The CDR3 consists of 15 residues. CDR3 residues: CASSMTLRETDTQYF. CDR3 nucleotides: TGTGCCAGCAGCATGACCCTTAGAGAGACAGATACGCAGTATTTT.

The CDR3: CASSLDWGSDTQYF. CDR3 sequence (DNA): TGTGCCAGCAGCTTAGACTGGGGTTCAGATACGCAGTATTTT. The chain has TRBV7-6 and TRBJ2-3; D gene unclear. The CDR3 sequence is 14 residues long. V dropped 1 base and J dropped 4 bases, with 9 bases sitting between them. Germline V gene data show CDR1 as SGHVS and CDR2 as FNYEAQ.

This clonotype was observed at least ten times. The CDR3 loop is CASSLANEEAFF. CDR3 DNA: TGCGCCAGCAGCTTGGCGAACGAGGAAGCTTTCTTT. The rearrangement links TRBV5-1 to TRBJ1-1; D remains ambiguous. Trimming took off 0 bases at V and 8 bases at J, with 8 bases between the two ends. Germline V gene sequence: CDR1 SGHRS, CDR2 YFSETQ. This CDR3 is built from 12 residues.

This clonotype was seen more than once but under ten times. This sequence joins TRBV20-1 and TRBJ2-3, with a tentative D call TRBD1 (5 bases). CDR3 length: 13 amino acids. Trimming took off 6 bases at V and 3 bases at J, with 13 bases between the two ends. CDR1 and CDR2 (germline): DFQATT, SNEGSKA (reference sequence). CDR3 protein: CSAIETETDTQYF. CDR3 bases: TGCAGTGCGATAGAGACAGAAACAGATACGCAGTATTTT.

Many counts were recorded for this clonotype. This chain joins TRBV7-2 and TRBJ2-3, with 9 bases aligning to TRBD2. The V gene end was trimmed by 2 bases and the J gene end by 5 bases; junction bases not matched to a gene: 2. This CDR3 region has 14 residues. Germline lookup yields CDR1 SGHTA and CDR2 FQGNSA. Here the CDR3 reads CASSLRSGRDTQYF. The CDR3 DNA is TGTGCCAGCAGCTTACGTAGCGGGAGAGATACGCAGTATTTT.

There are many counts of this clonotype. The chain employs TRBV2 and TRBJ2-1; 10 bases fit TRBD1. The germline gives CDR1 SNHLY, CDR2 FYNNEI. The CDR3 has 15 residues. Trimming took 8 bases from V and 5 from J; bases not matched to a gene: 9. The CDR3 DNA sequence: TGTGCCAGCGGCGCCGGGACAGGGGACCACAATGAGCAGTTCTTC. As protein: CASGAGTGDHNEQFF.

The chain carries TRBV18 and TRBJ2-7; unclear D gene. CDR1 is KGHSH, CDR2 LQKENI, per germline. The V gene lost 1 base and the J gene lost 3 bases, with 4 bases spanning the gap. The CDR3 totals 12 residues. The CDR3 DNA reads TGTGCCAGCTCACCACTGAACTACGAGCAGTACTTC. It yields the protein CASSPLNYEQYF.